The 9 T cell receptor beta chains given below trace back to one sample, sequenced in a study of identical twins. TCRdb passed the 5' RACE reads through MiXCR, listing each CDR3 protein once. In the table there are 400,000 to 550,000 distinct CDR3 sequences, about 13% of which are singletons. This same sample was also part of a study on yellow fever vaccine responses in identical twins.

Sequenced: CD4+ T cells sorted from blood. Receptors originate from a woman aged 18-35 years in good health.

Comments on this clonotype: Being one base from a much bigger clone, this may be a read error. This chain uses TRBV6-2 or TRBV6-3 with TRBJ2-7; D is unresolved. The CDR3 runs 11 residues. Germline V CDR1 and CDR2: MNHEY, SVGEGT. CDR3 amino acids: CASSNPYEEYF. CDR3 DNA: TGTGCCAGCAGTAATCCCTACGAGGAGTACTTC.

The sample holds many counts of this clonotype. This chain links TRBV6-2 or TRBV6-3 with TRBJ1-1; no reliable D call. V was clipped by 8 bases and J by 0 bases, with 7 bases between them. This CDR3 has 12 residues. Germline assignment: CDR1 MNHEY and CDR2 SVGEGT. The CDR3 DNA reads as TGTGCCAGCGCTTTTTTGAACACTGAAGCTTTCTTT. Its protein product is CASAFLNTEAFF.

CDR3 protein: CASSSPAGTGIGNGYTF. The CDR3 DNA reads TGTGCCAGCAGCTCGCCTGCCGGGACAGGGATTGGCAATGGCTACACCTTC. The chain combines TRBV7-2 with TRBJ1-2; 9 positions match TRBD1. This CDR3 spans 17 amino acids. Germline V gives CDR1 SGHTA, CDR2 FQGNSA. Germline trimming cut 4 bases from V and 6 bases from J; bases unmatched to any gene: 15.

V gene TRBV7-9 combines with J gene TRBJ1-1, with a weak D call TRBD1 (6 bases). The germline V gene has CDR1 SEHNR and CDR2 FQNEAQ (reference sequence). There are 15 residues in the CDR3. Between the trimmed V and J ends, which lost 5 bases and 4 bases, there was a span of 17 bases. The CDR3 nucleotides are TGTGCCAGCAGCACCTCTGGGGGCTGGGGCACTGAAGCTTTCTTT. Translating gives CASSTSGGWGTEAFF. Full variable domain (rest looked up from reference TRBV7-9 and TRBJ1-1): DTGVSQNPRHKITKRGQNVTFRCDPISEHNRLYWYRQTLGQGPEFLTYFQNEAQLEKSRLLSDRFSAERPKGSFSTLEIQRTEQGDSAMYLCASSTSGGWGTEAFFGQGTRLTVV.

This clonotype was observed many times. The chain uses TRBV7-2 and TRBJ2-1; D is possibly TRBD1 (6 bases). Between the trimmed V and J ends, which lost 3 bases and 6 bases, there was a span of 9 bases. The CDR3 sequence is 13 residues long. Germline lookup yields CDR1 SGHTA and CDR2 FQGNSA. CDR3 coding DNA: TGTGCCAGCAGCTTGACGGACAGCAATGAGCAGTTCTTC. This gives the protein CASSLTDSNEQFF.

V gene TRBV28 combines with J gene TRBJ2-1; D might be TRBD2 (5 bases). The V gene's germline CDR1 is MDHEN and CDR2 SYDVKM. Trimming pared 2 bases from V and 7 bases from J, leaving 15 bases between. This CDR3 contains 15 residues. For the CDR3, the DNA is TGTGCCAGCAGTTTACATAGCGACCCTTTGAATGAGCAGTTCTTC. This translates into CASSLHSDPLNEQFF. The full variable domain, with the rest looked up from reference TRBV28 and TRBJ2-1, is DVKVTQSSRYLVKRTGEKVFLECVQDMDHENMFWYRQDPGLGLRLIYFSYDVKMKEKGDIPEGYSVSREKKERFSLILESASTNQTSMYLCASSLHSDPLNEQFFGPGTRLTVL.

This clonotype has a handful of counts. CDR3 in amino acids: CSARQVTGQETQYF. CDR3 nucleotide sequence: TGCAGTGCTAGACAAGTGACAGGGCAGGAGACCCAGTACTTC. The V gene is TRBV20-1, the J gene TRBJ2-5; TRBD1 agrees at 7 bases. V trimming: 2 bases; J trimming: 5 bases; junction bases outside the gene matches: 8. From germline, CDR1 is DFQATT and CDR2 SNEGSKA (reference sequence). This CDR3 comprises 14 residues.

J is TRBJ2-2 and V is TRBV7-9; D may be TRBD2 (6 bases). Per germline, CDR1 SEHNR and CDR2 FQNEAQ (reference sequence). V shed 6 bases and J shed 0 bases, with 11 bases lying between them. CDR3 length: 15 amino acids. As DNA, the CDR3 is TGTGCCAGCAGACCACCGGGGGCGAACACCGGGGAGCTGTTTTTT. Translating gives CASRPPGANTGELFF.

This clonotype appeared many times. The CDR3 sequence: CSVVILGGVETQYF. CDR3 DNA sequence: TGCAGCGTTGTTATCCTTGGGGGAGTCGAGACCCAGTACTTC. This chain uses TRBV29-1 with TRBJ2-5; the D call may be TRBD1 or TRBD2 (5 bases each). The CDR3 sequence is 14 residues long. CDR1 SQVTM and CDR2 ANQGSEA come from the germline V gene. The V and J ends lost 4 bases and 5 bases respectively, with 17 bases between them.